This T cell receptor (beta chain) is drawn from a study of T cell responses to AZD1222 COVID-19 vaccine. Profiling relied on immunoSEQ multiplex PCR, and the TCRdb table lists in-frame clones only, not all of them. The repertoire holds 120,000 or so clones, 87% seen once, with roughly 1.1% in the top ten. Germline loops: CDR1 SEHNR, CDR2 FQNEAQ (reference sequence). The CDR3 has 18 amino acids. J was trimmed by 0 bases and V by 2 bases; bases with no gene match: 7. The sequencing used peripheral blood, collected on day 0 of AZD1222 vaccination. The chain links TRBV7-9 to TRBJ2-2; TRBD2 matches 9 bases. The TCR sequence derives from an adult in good health. CDR3 residues: CASSLRGASGANTGELFF. In DNA form, the CDR3 reads TGTGCCAGCAGCTTAAGGGGCGCTAGCGGGGCGAACACCGGGGAGCTGTTTTTT.